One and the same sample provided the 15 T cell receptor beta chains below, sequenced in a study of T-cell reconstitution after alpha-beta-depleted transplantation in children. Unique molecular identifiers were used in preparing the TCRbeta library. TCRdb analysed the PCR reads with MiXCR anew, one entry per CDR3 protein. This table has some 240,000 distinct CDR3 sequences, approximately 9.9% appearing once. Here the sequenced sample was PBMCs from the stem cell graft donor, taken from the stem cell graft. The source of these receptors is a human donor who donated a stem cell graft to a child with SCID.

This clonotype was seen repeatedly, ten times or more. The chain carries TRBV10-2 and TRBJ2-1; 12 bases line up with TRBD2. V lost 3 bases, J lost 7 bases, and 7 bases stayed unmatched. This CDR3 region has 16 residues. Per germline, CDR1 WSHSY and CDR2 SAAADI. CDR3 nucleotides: TGCGCCAGCAGTGAACGAGGACTAGCGGGGTTAAATGAGCAGTTCTTC. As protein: CASSERGLAGLNEQFF.

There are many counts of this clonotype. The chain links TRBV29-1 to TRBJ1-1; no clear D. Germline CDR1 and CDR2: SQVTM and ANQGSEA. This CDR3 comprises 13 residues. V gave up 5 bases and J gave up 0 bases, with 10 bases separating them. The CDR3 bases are TGCAGCGTTATGAGTTTGATGAACACTGAAGCTTTCTTT. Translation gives CSVMSLMNTEAFF.

In nucleotides, the CDR3 is TGCAGTGCTAGGGTCCGGGTGGTGCAGCCCCAGCATTTT. Residues: CSARVRVVQPQHF. The rearrangement joins TRBV20-1 to TRBJ1-5, with unresolved D. This CDR3 has 13 residues. V shed 3 bases and J shed 7 bases, with 13 bases lying between them. Per the germline V gene, CDR1 is DFQATT and CDR2 is SNEGSKA (reference sequence).

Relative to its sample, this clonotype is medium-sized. CDR3 nucleotide sequence: TGCAGTGCAGTACTACAGGGGGATAGCGGCATTCAGTACTTC. As protein: CSAVLQGDSGIQYF. The rearrangement joins TRBV20-1 to TRBJ2-4; 8 bases agree with TRBD1. J lost 9 bases, V lost 6 bases, and 13 bases had no gene match. The CDR3 is 14 amino acids. Germline V CDR1 and CDR2: DFQATT, SNEGSKA (reference sequence).

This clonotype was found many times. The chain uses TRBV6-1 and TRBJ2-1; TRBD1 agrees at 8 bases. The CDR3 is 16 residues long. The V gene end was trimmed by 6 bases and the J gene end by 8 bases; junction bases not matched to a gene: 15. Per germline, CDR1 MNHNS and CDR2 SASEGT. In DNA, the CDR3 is TGTGCCAGCAGAAGGACGGACAGGGTTGGGTTTGATGAGCAGTTCTTC. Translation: CASRRTDRVGFDEQFF.

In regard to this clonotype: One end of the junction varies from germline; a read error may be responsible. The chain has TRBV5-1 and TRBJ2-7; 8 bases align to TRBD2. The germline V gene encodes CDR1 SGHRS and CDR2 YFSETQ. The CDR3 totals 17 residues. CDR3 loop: CASSLAGGSPLPYERYF. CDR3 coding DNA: TGCGCCAGCAGCTTGGCGGGGGGGTCCCCGCTTCCTTACGAGCGGTACTTC.

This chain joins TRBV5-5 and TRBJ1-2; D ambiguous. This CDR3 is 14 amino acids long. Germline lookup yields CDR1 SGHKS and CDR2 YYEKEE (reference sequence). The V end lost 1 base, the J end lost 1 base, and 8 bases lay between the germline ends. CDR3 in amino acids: CASSLWLDNYGYTF. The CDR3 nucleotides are TGTGCCAGCAGCTTGTGGCTGGATAACTATGGCTACACCTTC. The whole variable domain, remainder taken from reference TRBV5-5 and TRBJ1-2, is DAGVTQSPTHLIKTRGQQVTLRCSPISGHKSVSWYQQVLGQGPQFIFQYYEKEERGRGNFPDRFSARQFPNYSSELNVNALLLGDSALYLCASSLWLDNYGYTFGSGTRLTVV.

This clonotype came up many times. CDR3 nucleotide sequence: TGTGCCAGCAGCCCCCCCCGGAGCACTGAAGCTTTCTTT. Translation gives CASSPPRSTEAFF. The chain links TRBV12-3 or TRBV12-4 to TRBJ1-1; D is undetermined. This CDR3 comprises 13 residues. Trimming pared 6 bases from V and 4 bases from J, leaving 12 bases between.

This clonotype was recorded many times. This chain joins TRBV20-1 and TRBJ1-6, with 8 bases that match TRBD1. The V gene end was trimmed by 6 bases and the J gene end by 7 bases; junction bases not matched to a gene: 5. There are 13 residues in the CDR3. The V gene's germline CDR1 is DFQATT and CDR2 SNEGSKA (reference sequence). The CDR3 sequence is CSANRGNNSPLHF. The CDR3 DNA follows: TGCAGTGCCAACAGGGGGAACAATTCACCCCTCCACTTT.

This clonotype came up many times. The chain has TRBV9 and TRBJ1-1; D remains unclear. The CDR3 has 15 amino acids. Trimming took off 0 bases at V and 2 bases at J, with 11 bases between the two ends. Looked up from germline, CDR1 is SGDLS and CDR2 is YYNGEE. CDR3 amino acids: CASSVEDGSNTEAFF. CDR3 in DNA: TGTGCCAGCAGCGTAGAGGACGGCTCCAACACTGAAGCTTTCTTT.

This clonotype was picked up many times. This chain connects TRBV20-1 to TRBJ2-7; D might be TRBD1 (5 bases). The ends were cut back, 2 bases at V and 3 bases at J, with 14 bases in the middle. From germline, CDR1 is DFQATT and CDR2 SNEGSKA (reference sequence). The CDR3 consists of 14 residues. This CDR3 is CSARSPGNHYEQYF. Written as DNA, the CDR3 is TGCAGTGCTAGATCGCCAGGGAATCACTACGAGCAGTACTTC.

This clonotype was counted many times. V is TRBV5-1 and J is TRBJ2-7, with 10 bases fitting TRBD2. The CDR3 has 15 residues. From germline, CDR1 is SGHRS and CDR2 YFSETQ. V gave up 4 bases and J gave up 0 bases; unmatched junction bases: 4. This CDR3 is CASSTTSGASYEQYF. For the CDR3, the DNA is TGCGCCAGCAGCACAACTAGCGGGGCCTCCTACGAGCAGTACTTC. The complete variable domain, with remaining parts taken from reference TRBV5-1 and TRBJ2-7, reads KAGVTQTPRYLIKTRGQQVTLSCSPISGHRSVSWYQQTPGQGLQFLFEYFSETQRNKGNFPGRFSGRQFSNSRSEMNVSTLELGDSALYLCASSTTSGASYEQYFGPGTRLTVT.

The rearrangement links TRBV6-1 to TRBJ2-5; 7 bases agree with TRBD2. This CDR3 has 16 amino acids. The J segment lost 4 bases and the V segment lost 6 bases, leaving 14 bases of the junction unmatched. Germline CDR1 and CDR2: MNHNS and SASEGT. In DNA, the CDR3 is TGTGCCAGCAGACGGAGAAGACTAGCCGGGGGAGAGACCCAGTACTTC. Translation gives CASRRRRLAGGETQYF.

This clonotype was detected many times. CDR3 amino acids: CASSLLLAGTPDTQYF. The CDR3 bases are TGTGCCAGCAGTTTACTTTTGGCGGGGACCCCAGATACGCAGTATTTT. The V gene is TRBV12-3 or TRBV12-4, the J gene TRBJ2-3, with a tentative D call TRBD2 (6 bases). The CDR3 runs 16 residues. Trimming cost V 2 bases and J 4 bases, with 16 bases left between them.

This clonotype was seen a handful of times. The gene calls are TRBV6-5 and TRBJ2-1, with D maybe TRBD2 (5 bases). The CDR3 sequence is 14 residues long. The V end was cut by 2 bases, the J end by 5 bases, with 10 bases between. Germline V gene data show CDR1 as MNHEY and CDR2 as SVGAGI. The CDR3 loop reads CASSYDGLDNEQFF. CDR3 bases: TGTGCCAGCAGTTACGATGGACTCGACAATGAGCAGTTCTTC.